Only a few counts were recorded for the clone carrying this TCR beta chain. The ends lost 2 bases at V and 4 bases at J; junction bases unmatched: 8. The length of the CDR3 is 16 residues. Germline loops: CDR1 MNHEY, CDR2 SVGAGI. This entry comes from a study of blood T cell repertoires in COVID-19. Profiling relied on immunoSEQ multiplex PCR, and the TCRdb table lists in-frame clones only, not all of them. This table holds around 93,000 clones, 75% to 85% found once. Sequencing was carried out using peripheral blood. The chain has TRBV6-5 and TRBJ1-1; 9 bases fit TRBD1. This receptor was taken from a man aged 55-75 years with acute or convalescent COVID-19. DNA for the CDR3: TGTGCCAGCAGTTACCCGGACAGGGGCCGGGGCACTGAAGCTTTCTTT. It yields the protein CASSYPDRGRGTEAFF.